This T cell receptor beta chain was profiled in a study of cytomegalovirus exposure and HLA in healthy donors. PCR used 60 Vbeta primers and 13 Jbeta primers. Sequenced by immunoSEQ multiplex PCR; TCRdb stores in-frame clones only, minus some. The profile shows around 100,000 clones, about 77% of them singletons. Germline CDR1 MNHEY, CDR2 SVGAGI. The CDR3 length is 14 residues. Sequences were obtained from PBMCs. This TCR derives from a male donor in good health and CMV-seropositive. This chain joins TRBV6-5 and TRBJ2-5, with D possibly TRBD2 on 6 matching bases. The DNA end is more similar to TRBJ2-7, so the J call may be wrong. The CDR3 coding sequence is TGTGCCAGCAGCACTCCCCGGGAGAGTCACGAGCAGTACTTC. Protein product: CASSTPRESHEQYF.